The 5 T cell receptor beta chains below were found in one sample sequenced in a study of T cells in Graves' hyperthyroidism and ophthalmopathy. Amplified regions were TCR beta CDR3 sequences from RNA transcripts. The study used the HTBI primer set for a first-round RT-PCR of the TCR CDR3. TCRdb called the multiplex PCR reads again in MiXCR, with one record for every CDR3 protein. The data show hundreds of thousands of distinct CDR3 sequences, with 15% to 17% seen just once and approximately 7.5% held by the top ten. Sequenced: blood. The receptor source for this set is a woman aged 18-29 years with Graves' hyperthyroidism.

This chain uses TRBV4-1 with TRBJ1-5; 7 bases match TRBD1. The CDR3 totals 17 residues. From germline, CDR1 is MGHRA and CDR2 YSYEKL. The V segment lost 4 bases and the J segment 2 bases; nucleotides outside the gene matches: 11. The CDR3 region has the DNA TGCGCCAGCAGCCCCTCAGGGGGGGGAGTTGGCAATCAGCCCCAGCATTTT. It is translated as CASSPSGGGVGNQPQHF.

This clonotype has ten or more counts. V gene TRBV2 combines with J gene TRBJ1-5; possible D gene TRBD1, 6 bases. Germline loops: CDR1 SNHLY, CDR2 FYNNEI. This CDR3 has 17 amino acids. Trimming removed 1 base at V and 2 bases at J, with 15 bases between. The DNA for the CDR3 is TGTGCCAGCAGTGAAGACCCAGGGGTCGGAGGCAATCAGCCCCAGCATTTT. The encoded protein is CASSEDPGVGGNQPQHF.

The chain employs TRBV6-4 and TRBJ1-5; possible D gene TRBD1, 6 bases. CDR3 length: 15 residues. Germline V gives CDR1 MRHNA, CDR2 SNTAGT. V was shortened by 6 bases and J by 2 bases, with 14 bases between the two germline ends. As DNA, the CDR3 is TGTGCCAGCAGCCCACAGGGAGGAGGCAATCAGCCCCAGCATTTT. Amino acid sequence: CASSPQGGGNQPQHF.

This sequence joins TRBV19 and TRBJ2-3, with TRBD2 matching over 9 bases. V dropped 3 bases and J dropped 1; count of bases not matched to a gene: 5. The CDR3 spans 16 residues. CDR1 is LNHDA, CDR2 SQIVND, per germline (reference sequence). The CDR3 bases are TGTGCCAGTAGTATCATCGCTAGCGGGGGCACAGATACGCAGTATTTT. Amino acid sequence: CASSIIASGGTDTQYF.

Ten or more counts support this clonotype. The rearrangement uses TRBV12-3 or TRBV12-4 and TRBJ2-7; 8 bases map to TRBD1. This CDR3 contains 15 residues. Trimming removed 6 bases from V and 2 bases from J; junction bases left unmatched: 9. The DNA of the CDR3 is TGTGCCAGCAGAGGGGCCAGGACAGGGCCCTACGAGCAGTACTTC. Translated: CASRGARTGPYEQYF.